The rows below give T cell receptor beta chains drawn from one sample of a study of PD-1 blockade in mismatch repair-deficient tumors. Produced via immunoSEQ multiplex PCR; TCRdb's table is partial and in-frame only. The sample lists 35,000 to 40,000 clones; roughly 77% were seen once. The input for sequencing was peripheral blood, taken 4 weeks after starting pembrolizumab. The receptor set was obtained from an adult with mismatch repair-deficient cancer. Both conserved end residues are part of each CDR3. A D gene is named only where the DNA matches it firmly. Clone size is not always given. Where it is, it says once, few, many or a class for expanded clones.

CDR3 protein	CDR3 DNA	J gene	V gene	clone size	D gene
CASMGGFEQFF	TGTGCCAGCATGGGGGGGTTTGAGCAGTTCTTC	TRBJ2-1	TRBV25-1	NA	TRBD2
CASSYSPQPIYEQYF	TGTGCCAGCAGTTACTCACCCCAGCCCATCTACGAGCAGTACTTC	TRBJ2-7	TRBV6-5	NA	NA
CASSLAPFWRDAKDTQYF	TGTGCCAGCAGCTTAGCACCGTTTTGGCGGGACGCAAAAGATACGCAGTATTTT	TRBJ2-3	TRBV7-8	NA	NA
CASRPSPTWVGSYEQYF	TGTGCCAGCAGGCCTTCCCCTACATGGGTGGGGTCCTACGAGCAGTACTTC	TRBJ2-7	TRBV28	NA	NA
CASSIDRGQETQYF	TGTGCCAGCAGTATCGACAGGGGGCAAGAGACCCAGTACTTC	TRBJ2-5	TRBV27	NA	TRBD1
CASSLLDPEAFF	TGTGCCAGCAGCTTGCTGGACCCTGAGGCTTTCTTT	TRBJ1-1	TRBV5-5	NA	NA
CASNRGKNYGYTF	TGTGCCAGCAACAGGGGGAAAAACTATGGCTACACCTTC	TRBJ1-2	TRBV6-8	NA	TRBD1
CASRSLSYNEQFF	TGTGCCAGTAGGAGTTTATCCTACAATGAGCAGTTCTTC	TRBJ2-1	TRBV2	once	NA
CASRPGTSGNHEQFF	TGTGCCAGCAGGCCAGGGACTAGCGGGAATCATGAGCAGTTCTTC	TRBJ2-1	TRBV27	NA	TRBD2
CASHLGGDTQYF	TGTGCCAGCCACCTAGGGGGAGATACGCAGTATTTT	TRBJ2-3	TRBV2	NA	NA
CASSLRVAGGSTGELFF	TGCGCCAGCAGCTTGCGGGTAGCGGGAGGAAGCACCGGGGAGCTGTTTTTT	TRBJ2-2	TRBV5-1	NA	TRBD2
CASSHSGSNQPQHF	TGTGCCAGCAGCCACTCGGGGAGCAATCAGCCCCAGCATTTT	TRBJ1-5	TRBV5-4	few	NA
CASSLGPGLGTNEQFF	TGCGCCAGCAGCTTGGGGCCGGGACTAGGTACCAATGAGCAGTTCTTC	TRBJ2-1	TRBV5-1	NA	TRBD2
CASSYTQETQYF	TGTGCCAGCAGCTATACCCAAGAGACCCAGTACTTC	TRBJ2-5	TRBV7-9	NA	NA
CASRFGGDTQYF	TGCGCCAGCAGGTTCGGGGGAGATACGCAGTATTTT	TRBJ2-3	TRBV5-1	NA	NA